These 5 T cell receptor beta chains came from one sample sequenced in a study of technical replicates of blood from several donors. Using immunoSEQ multiplex PCR, the repertoire was profiled, and TCRdb retains in-frame clones only, with some absent. The sample includes tens of thousands of clones, 95% to 98% of them seen just once. What was sequenced was T cells isolated from PBMCs. All receptors derive from a human donor in good health.

The rearrangement joins TRBV6-6 to TRBJ2-7; weak D call: TRBD2 (5 bases). V lost 8 bases to trimming and J lost 3 bases, with 8 bases between them. This CDR3 contains 11 residues. Germline V lookup: CDR1 MNHNY, CDR2 SVGAGI (reference sequence). CDR3 in DNA: TGTGCCAGCGGGAGTCTCTACGAGCAGTACTTC. Its translation is CASGSLYEQYF.

V gene TRBV2 combines with J gene TRBJ2-5; weak D call: TRBD1 (6 bases). Germline CDR1 SNHLY, CDR2 FYNNEI. Trimming removed 8 bases from V and 1 base from J, with 17 bases in between. This CDR3 is built from 15 residues. CDR3 protein: CASAVRGHIQETQYF. The DNA of the CDR3 is TGTGCCAGCGCGGTCCGGGGACACATCCAAGAGACCCAGTACTTC. Drawing the rest from reference TRBV2 and TRBJ2-5, the complete variable domain is EPEVTQTPSHQVTQMGQEVILRCVPISNHLYFYWYRQILGQKVEFLVSFYNNEISEKSEIFDDQFSVERPDGSNFTLKIRSTKLEDSAMYFCASAVRGHIQETQYFGPGTRLLVL.

V and J are TRBV6-6 and TRBJ1-6; 7 positions agree with TRBD1. The CDR3 contains 14 residues. CDR1 MNHNY and CDR2 SVGAGI come from the germline V gene (reference sequence). V dropped 2 bases and J dropped 6; count of bases not matched to a gene: 1. The CDR3 bases are TGTGCCAGCAGTTACAGACAGGGTAATTCACCCCTCCACTTT. Its protein is CASSYRQGNSPLHF.

This chain joins TRBV5-1 and TRBJ2-2; TRBD1 agrees at 8 bases. V gave up 0 bases and J gave up 5 bases; unmatched junction bases: 3. CDR3 length: 15 residues. Germline CDR1 SGHRS, CDR2 YFSETQ. CDR3 in amino acids: CASSLETGETGELFF. CDR3 sequence (DNA): TGCGCCAGCAGCTTGGAGACAGGGGAAACCGGGGAGCTGTTTTTT.

V is TRBV6-1 and J is TRBJ1-2; 7 bases are a match to TRBD1. The CDR3 runs 17 residues. Per the germline V gene, CDR1 is MNHNS and CDR2 is SASEGT. The V and J ends lost 4 bases and 4 bases, in that order; junction bases with no gene match: 15. CDR3 region: CASSVGQALLSTYGYTF. The CDR3 region has the DNA TGTGCCAGCAGTGTCGGACAGGCCCTACTTAGCACCTATGGCTACACCTTC.